Sequencing of this TCR beta chain was carried out in a study of cytomegalovirus exposure and HLA in healthy donors. Study-level results: Among the CMV-associated chains, three were confirmed in vitro as specific for CMV antigens. The study reported that TCR beta sequences accurately predicted HLA-A and HLA-B alleles in most subjects. A later analysis appeared to link common viral pathogens to several of the most significant clusters.

This CDR3 is 15 amino acids long. Trimming removed 3 bases from V and 5 bases from J; junction bases left unmatched: 9. CDR1 is SNHLY and CDR2 is FYNNEI in the germline V gene. In the PCR, 60 Vbeta and 13 Jbeta primers were used. The data were produced by immunoSEQ multiplex PCR, yet TCRdb's version contains in-frame clones alone and is incomplete. Counted here are 40,000 or so clones, about 78% occurring once; the ten biggest clones make up around 3.3%. This clone has just a few counts. The antigen is unknown. The chain is built from TRBV2 and TRBJ1-1; TRBD1 matches at 7 bases. This TCR was recovered from a woman in her twenties or thirties in good health and CMV-seronegative. The material sequenced was PBMCs. CDR3 in amino acids: CASSETGTVRTEAFF. The CDR3 DNA reads TGTGCCAGCAGTGAGACAGGGACGGTCAGGACTGAAGCTTTCTTT.